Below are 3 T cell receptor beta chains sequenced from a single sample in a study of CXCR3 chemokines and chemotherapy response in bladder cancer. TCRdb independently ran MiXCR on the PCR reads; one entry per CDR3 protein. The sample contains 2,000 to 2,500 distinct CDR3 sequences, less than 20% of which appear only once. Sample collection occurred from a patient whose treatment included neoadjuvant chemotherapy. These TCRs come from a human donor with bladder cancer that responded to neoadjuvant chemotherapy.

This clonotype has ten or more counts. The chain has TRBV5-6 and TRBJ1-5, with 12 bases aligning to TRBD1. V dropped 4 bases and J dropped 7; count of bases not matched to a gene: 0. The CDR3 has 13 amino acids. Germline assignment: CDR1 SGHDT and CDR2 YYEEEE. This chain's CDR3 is CASSGTGGQPQHF. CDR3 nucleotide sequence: TGTGCCAGCAGCGGGACAGGGGGCCAGCCCCAGCATTTT.

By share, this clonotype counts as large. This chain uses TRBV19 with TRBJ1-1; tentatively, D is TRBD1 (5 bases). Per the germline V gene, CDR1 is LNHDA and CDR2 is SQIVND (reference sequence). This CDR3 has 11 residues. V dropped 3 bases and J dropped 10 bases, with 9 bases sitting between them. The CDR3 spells CASSIGGTAFF. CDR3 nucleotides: TGTGCCAGTAGTATCGGCGGGACAGCTTTCTTT.

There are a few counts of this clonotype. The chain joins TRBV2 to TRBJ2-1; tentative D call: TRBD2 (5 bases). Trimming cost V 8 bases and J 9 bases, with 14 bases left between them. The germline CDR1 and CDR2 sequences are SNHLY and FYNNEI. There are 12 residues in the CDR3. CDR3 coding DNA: TGTGCCAGCGGGGTAGGAGGCATTGAGCAGTTCTTC. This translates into CASGVGGIEQFF.